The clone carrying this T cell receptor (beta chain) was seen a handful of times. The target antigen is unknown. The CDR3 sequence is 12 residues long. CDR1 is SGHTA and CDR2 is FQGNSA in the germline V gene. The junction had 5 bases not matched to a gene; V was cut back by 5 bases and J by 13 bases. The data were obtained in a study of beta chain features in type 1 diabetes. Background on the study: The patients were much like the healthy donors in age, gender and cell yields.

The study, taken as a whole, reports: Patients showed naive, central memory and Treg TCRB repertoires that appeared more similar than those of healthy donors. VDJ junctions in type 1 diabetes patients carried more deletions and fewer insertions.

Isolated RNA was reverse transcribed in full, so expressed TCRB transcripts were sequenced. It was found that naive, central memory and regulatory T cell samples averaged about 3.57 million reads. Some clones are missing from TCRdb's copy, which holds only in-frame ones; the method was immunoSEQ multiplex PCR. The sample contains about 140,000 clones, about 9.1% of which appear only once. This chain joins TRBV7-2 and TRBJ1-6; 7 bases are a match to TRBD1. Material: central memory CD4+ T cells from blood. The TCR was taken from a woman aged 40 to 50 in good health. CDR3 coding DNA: TGTGCCAGCAGCACAGGGGTGGGCCCCCTCCACTTT. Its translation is CASSTGVGPLHF.